The present entry profiles one T cell receptor (beta chain) with its context. Its cognate antigen is unknown. This sample is part of a study of naive and memory T cell subsets. Study findings and constraints: A few larger clonotypes appeared in naive repertoires, especially CD8, possibly memory cells re-expressing CD45RA.

An equimolar mix of two oligonucleotides served as the beta constant-region primer for TRBC1 and TRBC2. Nested alpha and beta constant-region primers with the SP2 primer drove four PCR rounds on ligated cDNA. In TCRdb, the UMI-ligation and nested PCR reads were re-called with MiXCR into one record per CDR3 protein. This repertoire shows tens of thousands of distinct CDR3 sequences, 11% found once; its top ten account for approximately 0.14%. Sequenced material: naive CD4+ T cells from blood. This sequence originates from a human donor in good health.

CDR3 sequence (DNA): TGTGCCAGCGGACTAGCGGGAGCTCGAGATACGCAGTATTTT. Protein: CASGLAGARDTQYF. The J gene is TRBJ2-3, the V gene TRBV2; 13 bases align to TRBD2. Trimming took 8 bases from V and 5 from J; bases not matched to a gene: 4. The CDR3 runs 14 residues. Germline V gene sequence: CDR1 SNHLY, CDR2 FYNNEI.